These 5 T cell receptor beta chains were sequenced from one sample in a study of identical twins. TCRdb reprocessed the 5' RACE reads via MiXCR and lists one record per CDR3 protein. This table holds 450,000 to 500,000 distinct CDR3 sequences, roughly an eighth found once. This same sample was also taken into another study, of yellow fever vaccine responses in identical twins.

The sample consisted of CD4+ T cells sorted from blood. These receptors were collected from a woman younger than 35 in good health.

In this sample, this clonotype turned up many times. The J gene is TRBJ2-5, the V gene TRBV12-3 or TRBV12-4; D not certain. The CDR3 covers 14 residues. Deletions cut 5 bases from V and 4 bases from J, with 14 bases between. The CDR3 bases are TGTGCCAGCAGTAAACAGACTTTTAGAGAGACCCAGTACTTC. Translated: CASSKQTFRETQYF.

This clonotype was detected ten times or more. The chain combines TRBV28 with TRBJ2-1, with 8 bases fitting TRBD1. Germline V lookup: CDR1 MDHEN, CDR2 SYDVKM. This CDR3 region has 19 residues. V dropped 5 bases and J dropped 6; count of bases not matched to a gene: 21. In DNA form, the CDR3 reads TGTGCCAGCAGTCCTTTTAGGGGGCTCGGGACAGGTAGATCCAATGAGCAGTTCTTC. Translated: CASSPFRGLGTGRSNEQFF.

J is TRBJ2-5 and V is TRBV10-3; the D call may be TRBD1 or TRBD2 (5 bases each). This CDR3 spans 13 amino acids. The germline V gene has CDR1 ENHRY and CDR2 SYGVKD. Trimming removed 6 bases from V and 6 bases from J, with 14 bases in between. CDR3 amino acids: CAISRDLRKTQYF. The DNA of the CDR3 is TGTGCCATCAGCCGGGACCTTCGAAAGACCCAGTACTTC.

This chain connects TRBV18 to TRBJ2-1; unclear D gene. Trimming took 6 bases from V and 2 from J, leaving 14 bases between them. Germline values: CDR1 KGHSH, CDR2 LQKENI. This CDR3 contains 15 residues. CDR3 sequence reads: CASSPDAGPYNEQFF. The CDR3 DNA is TGTGCCAGCTCTCCGGATGCCGGACCCTACAATGAGCAGTTCTTC.

The genes are TRBV4-2 and TRBJ2-2; D perhaps matches TRBD2 (6 bases). The CDR3 is made up of 17 amino acids. The germline V gene has CDR1 LGHNA and CDR2 YNFKEQ. Trimming took 0 bases from V and 3 from J, leaving 14 bases between them. The CDR3 coding sequence is TGTGCCAGCAGCCAAGATCATGGCGGGAAGGACACCGGGGAGCTGTTTTTT. Its protein is CASSQDHGGKDTGELFF.